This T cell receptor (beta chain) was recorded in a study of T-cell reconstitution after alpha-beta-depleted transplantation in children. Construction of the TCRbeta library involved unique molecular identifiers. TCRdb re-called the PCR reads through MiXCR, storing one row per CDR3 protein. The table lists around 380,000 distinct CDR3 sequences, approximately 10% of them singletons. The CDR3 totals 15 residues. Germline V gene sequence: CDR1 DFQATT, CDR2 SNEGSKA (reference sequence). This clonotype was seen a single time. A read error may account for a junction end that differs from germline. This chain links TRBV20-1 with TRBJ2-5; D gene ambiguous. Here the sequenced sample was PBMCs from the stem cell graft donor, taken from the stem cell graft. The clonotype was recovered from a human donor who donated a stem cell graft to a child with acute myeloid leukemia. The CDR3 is CGAILTEALQETQYF. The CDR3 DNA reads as TGCGGTGCCATACTGACGGAAGCCTTACAAGAGACCCAGTACTTC.